These 24 T cell receptor beta chains share one sample of origin, sequenced in a study of neoadjuvant nivolumab and ipilimumab in lung cancer. Assay: immunoSEQ multiplex PCR; the TCRdb copy retains only in-frame clones and omits some. The sample lists fewer than 10,000 clones, about 76% occurring once. Sequenced material: adjacent normal lung tissue, taken after neoadjuvant nivolumab, alone or with ipilimumab, at or shortly before surgery. These receptors were collected from an adult with non-small cell lung cancer.

This chain uses TRBV10-3 with TRBJ2-1, with D unresolved. CDR1 is ENHRY and CDR2 is SYGVKD in the germline V gene. The CDR3 runs to 11 residues. The germline V and J ends were trimmed by 8 bases and 8 bases, with 10 bases remaining between them. The CDR3 DNA follows: TGTGCCATCTGGGGTTCGGATGAGCAGTTCTTC. The encoded protein is CAIWGSDEQFF.

The chain uses TRBV30 and TRBJ2-3; possibly TRBD1 or TRBD2 for D (6 bases each). The CDR3 is 16 amino acids. Germline V gene lookup returns CDR1 GTSNPN and CDR2 SVGIG (reference sequence). V was cut by 5 bases and J by 0 bases, with 18 bases left in between. The CDR3 here is CAWVRPGATSTDTQYF. CDR3 in DNA: TGTGCCTGGGTTCGCCCGGGGGCCACTAGCACAGATACGCAGTATTTT.

J is TRBJ1-2 and V is TRBV6-6; D might be TRBD1 (5 bases). Germline assignment: CDR1 MNHNY and CDR2 SVGAGI (reference sequence). Trimming stripped 6 bases from V and 4 bases from J, with 12 bases between. The CDR3 has 13 residues. The DNA of the CDR3 is TGTGCCAGCAGCCCAGGGCAGGCCTATGGCTACACCTTC. It yields the protein CASSPGQAYGYTF.

V is TRBV5-6 and J is TRBJ2-5, with D possibly TRBD2 on 6 matching bases. V was pared by 3 bases and J by 0 bases, with 15 bases between. The CDR3 runs 16 residues. CDR1 and CDR2 (germline): SGHDT, YYEEEE. As DNA, the CDR3 is TGTGCCAGCAGCTCCTCTAGCGCCGAGGACCAAGAGACCCAGTACTTC. Translation: CASSSSSAEDQETQYF.

The chain links TRBV5-1 to TRBJ2-3; D tentatively reads TRBD1 or TRBD2 (7 bases each). This CDR3 has 15 amino acids. Germline V gives CDR1 SGHRS, CDR2 YFSETQ. Trimming stripped 2 bases from V and 3 bases from J, with 13 bases between. CDR3 residues: CASSLRQGGTDTQYF. CDR3 sequence (DNA): TGCGCCAGCAGCTTAAGACAGGGAGGGACAGATACGCAGTATTTT.

Here the CDR3 reads CSDQGVISYEQYF. In DNA form, the CDR3 reads TGCAGCGATCAGGGGGTTATATCCTACGAGCAGTACTTC. This rearrangement joins TRBV29-1 to TRBJ2-7; 7 nucleotides align to TRBD1. V trimming: 7 bases; J trimming: 1 base; junction bases outside the gene matches: 7. Germline values: CDR1 SQVTM, CDR2 ANQGSEA. This CDR3 region has 13 residues.

The genes are TRBV6-6 and TRBJ1-5; D perhaps matches TRBD1 (6 bases). V lost 5 bases, J lost 4 bases, and 18 bases lay in between. Per the germline V gene, CDR1 is MNHNY and CDR2 is SVGAGI (reference sequence). The length of the CDR3 is 16 residues. The CDR3 loop reads CASSPTQWGANQPQHF. CDR3 DNA: TGTGCCAGCAGTCCAACACAATGGGGGGCAAATCAGCCCCAGCATTTT.

The chain joins TRBV7-2 to TRBJ1-1; 9 nucleotides line up with TRBD1. Trimming took 2 bases from V and 0 from J; bases not matched to a gene: 4. Germline loops: CDR1 SGHTA, CDR2 FQGNSA. CDR3 length equals 16 residues. Here the CDR3 DNA reads TGTGCCAGCAGCTTAACCGGACAGGGGATGAACACTGAAGCTTTCTTT. The encoded protein is CASSLTGQGMNTEAFF.

The chain combines TRBV9 with TRBJ2-7, with 8 bases that match TRBD1. The length of the CDR3 is 14 residues. V dropped 0 bases and J dropped 3; count of bases not matched to a gene: 2. In germline, CDR1 is SGDLS, CDR2 YYNGEE. CDR3 sequence (DNA): TGTGCCAGCAGCGTAGGGACAGGGTACTACGAGCAGTACTTC. Translating it yields CASSVGTGYYEQYF.

This chain joins TRBV11-2 and TRBJ2-1; TRBD2 is a possible D gene (7 bases). This CDR3 comprises 15 residues. Trimming shortened V by 3 bases and J by 2 bases, and 11 bases separated the two germline ends. The V gene's germline CDR1 is SGHAT and CDR2 FQNNGV. Here the CDR3 reads CASSFNGGPYNEQFF. CDR3 coding DNA: TGTGCCAGCAGCTTTAACGGGGGGCCCTACAATGAGCAGTTCTTC.

The chain recombines TRBV27 with TRBJ2-7, with 7 bases lining up with TRBD1. This CDR3 comprises 15 residues. Trimming at V came to 4 bases and at J to 0 bases, leaving 6 bases not matched to a gene. CDR1 is MNHEY, CDR2 SMNVEV, per germline (reference sequence). CDR3 DNA: TGTGCCAGCAGTTCTTACAGGGGTGGCTCCTACGAGCAGTACTTC. Its translation is CASSSYRGGSYEQYF.

The chain combines TRBV9 with TRBJ1-2, with 8 bases matching TRBD1. Germline CDR1 and CDR2: SGDLS and YYNGEE. CDR3 length equals 16 residues. J gave up 8 bases and V 3 bases, and 15 bases lay outside the gene matches. CDR3 DNA: TGTGCCAGCAGCGCCCGGACAGGGCTAACTCTCGGGGGCTACACCTTC. The encoded protein is CASSARTGLTLGGYTF.

V is TRBV5-1 and J is TRBJ2-7; 12 bases line up with TRBD2. Looked up from germline, CDR1 is SGHRS and CDR2 is YFSETQ. The CDR3 consists of 17 residues. The V segment lost 7 bases and the J segment 4 bases; nucleotides outside the gene matches: 15. CDR3 bases: TGCGCCAGCTCCCTCGGGCCCACTAGCGGGGGGCATTACGAGCAGTACTTC. Amino acids: CASSLGPTSGGHYEQYF.

Here the CDR3 DNA reads TGTGCCAGCAGCATCGGGACAGAGCAGTTCTTC. Amino acid sequence: CASSIGTEQFF. V usage is TRBV7-9 and J usage is TRBJ2-1; D perhaps matches TRBD1 (6 bases). The germline gives CDR1 SEHNR, CDR2 FQNEAQ (reference sequence). V was pared by 5 bases and J by 10 bases, with 9 bases between. CDR3 length: 11 amino acids.

CDR3 residues: CAWRIGGSNTEAFF. The CDR3 DNA is TGTGCCTGGAGGATCGGGGGGTCGAACACTGAAGCTTTCTTT. This sequence joins TRBV30 and TRBJ1-1, with D perhaps matching TRBD1 (5 bases). Germline assignment: CDR1 GTSNPN and CDR2 SVGIG (reference sequence). V lost 3 bases, J lost 1 base, and 12 bases lay in between. CDR3 length equals 14 residues.

This chain links TRBV7-9 with TRBJ1-1; 11 bases line up with TRBD1. CDR3 size: 15 residues. Germline trimming cut 5 bases from V and 9 bases from J; bases unmatched to any gene: 11. Germline V gene lookup returns CDR1 SEHNR and CDR2 FQNEAQ (reference sequence). CDR3 amino acids: CASSPYSDRGHQAFF. The DNA of the CDR3 is TGTGCCAGCAGCCCATACTCGGACAGGGGGCATCAAGCTTTCTTT. Based on the CDR3 plus reference TRBV7-9 and TRBJ1-1, the full variable domain is DTGVSQNPRHKITKRGQNVTFRCDPISEHNRLYWYRQTLGQGPEFLTYFQNEAQLEKSRLLSDRFSAERPKGSFSTLEIQRTEQGDSAMYLCASSPYSDRGHQAFFGQGTRLTVV.

The V gene is TRBV7-2, the J gene TRBJ2-7; TRBD2 matches at 7 bases. CDR3 length: 14 residues. J gave up 3 bases and V 5 bases, and 7 bases lay outside the gene matches. Germline V gives CDR1 SGHTA, CDR2 FQGNSA. The CDR3 loop is CASSPAGDVYEQYF. CDR3 nucleotides: TGTGCCAGCAGCCCCGCGGGGGACGTCTACGAGCAGTACTTC.

The gene calls are TRBV19 and TRBJ2-3; TRBD1 aligns across 7 bases. This CDR3 contains 17 residues. Germline CDR1 is LNHDA and CDR2 is SQIVND (reference sequence). The V segment lost 3 bases and the J segment 0 bases; nucleotides outside the gene matches: 9. The CDR3 reads CASSIEGAGTSTDTQYF. DNA for the CDR3: TGTGCCAGTAGTATTGAGGGGGCGGGCACGAGCACAGATACGCAGTATTTT.

The table lists this clone with a count of one. The rearrangement links TRBV6-5 to TRBJ2-2; no clear D gene. The CDR3 length is 12 residues. Trimming took 6 bases from V and 1 from J, leaving 3 bases between them. CDR1 is MNHEY, CDR2 SVGAGI, per germline. The CDR3 coding sequence is TGTGCCAGCAGCCGGAACACCGGGGAGCTGTTTTTT. Translation: CASSRNTGELFF.

J is TRBJ2-3 and V is TRBV7-8, with D perhaps given as TRBD1 or TRBD2 (6 bases each). V lost 5 bases and J 3 bases, leaving 9 bases between the germline ends. The CDR3 consists of 13 residues. Germline CDR1 SGHVS, CDR2 FQNEAQ. This chain's CDR3 is CASSKGGTDTQYF. CDR3 DNA sequence: TGTGCCAGCAGCAAAGGGGGGACAGATACGCAGTATTTT.

This clone was counted a single time. V is TRBV18 and J is TRBJ1-4, with TRBD1 as a possible D gene (6 bases). V lost 3 bases and J 4 bases, leaving 9 bases between the germline ends. The CDR3 has 14 amino acids. The germline V gene has CDR1 KGHSH and CDR2 LQKENI. The CDR3 loop reads CASSPGQDNEKLFF. Written as DNA, the CDR3 is TGTGCCAGCTCACCGGGACAAGATAATGAAAAACTGTTTTTT.

V is TRBV30 and J is TRBJ1-1, with 11 bases that match TRBD1. CDR1 and CDR2 (germline): GTSNPN, SVGIG (reference sequence). There are 13 residues in the CDR3. The ends lost 7 bases at V and 6 bases at J; junction bases unmatched: 7. The CDR3 region has the DNA TGTGCCTCCACGGACAGGGGGCGGTCTGAAGCTTTCTTT. Translated, it gives CASTDRGRSEAFF.

The rearrangement links TRBV29-1 to TRBJ1-2, with D hard to call. Germline CDR1 SQVTM, CDR2 ANQGSEA. V was trimmed by 3 bases and J by 8 bases, leaving 13 bases between them. The CDR3 loop spans 12 amino acids. As DNA, the CDR3 is TGCAGCGTTGAGGTCATCGGATTGGGCTACACCTTC. The encoded protein is CSVEVIGLGYTF.

The sample holds a few counts of this clone. This chain joins TRBV5-1 and TRBJ1-1, with D unresolved. Germline CDR1 is SGHRS and CDR2 is YFSETQ. This CDR3 is 13 amino acids long. Deletions cut 2 bases from V and 4 bases from J, with 9 bases between. The CDR3: CASSFRVTTEAFF. In DNA form, the CDR3 reads TGCGCCAGCAGCTTCCGGGTGACCACTGAAGCTTTCTTT.